Following are 26 T cell receptor beta chains from one sample sequenced in a study of identical twins. TCRdb passed the 5' RACE reads through MiXCR, listing each CDR3 protein once. The sample shows some 500,000 distinct CDR3 sequences, 12% to 15% of them seen only once. The same data also went into a second study, on yellow fever vaccine responses in identical twins.

Material for sequencing was CD4+ T cells sorted from blood. The receptors come from a woman younger than 35 in good health.

This clonotype has just a few counts. The genes are TRBV7-2 and TRBJ2-7, with D perhaps TRBD2 (5 bases). Germline V gene sequence: CDR1 SGHTA, CDR2 FQGNSA. Trimming left V 5 bases short and J 5 bases short, with 13 bases between. The CDR3 has 13 residues. Here the CDR3 DNA reads TGTGCCAGCAGCCGGGATAATATCGACGAGCAGTACTTC. This translates into CASSRDNIDEQYF.

This chain links TRBV7-8 with TRBJ2-7; TRBD2 might be the D (6 bases). Germline V gene sequence: CDR1 SGHVS, CDR2 FQNEAQ. The CDR3 runs to 12 residues. V was trimmed by 10 bases and J by 5 bases, leaving 15 bases between them. For the CDR3, the DNA is TGTGCCACCCATCGGGGGTTAAACGAGCAGTACTTC. This codes for CATHRGLNEQYF.

The table lists this clonotype with many counts. The chain joins TRBV24-1 to TRBJ2-7; D gene unclear. The germline gives CDR1 KGHDR, CDR2 SFDVKD. The CDR3 has 12 residues. The germline V and J ends were trimmed by 9 bases and 2 bases, with 10 bases remaining between them. The CDR3 DNA follows: TGTGCCACCGCCACAGAGACCTACGAGCAGTACTTC. This translates into CATATETYEQYF.

The chain carries TRBV7-2 and TRBJ2-5, with D perhaps matching TRBD2 (6 bases). The CDR3 covers 15 residues. V gave up 8 bases and J gave up 1 base, with 17 bases separating them. Germline V lookup: CDR1 SGHTA, CDR2 FQGNSA. The CDR3 sequence: CASAPQAGIQETQYF. The CDR3 DNA reads TGTGCCAGCGCCCCTCAGGCGGGAATCCAAGAGACCCAGTACTTC.

This clonotype occurred once. V usage is TRBV20-1 and J usage is TRBJ1-2; D is unclear. Germline CDR1 is DFQATT and CDR2 is SNEGSKA (reference sequence). The CDR3 spans 11 residues. V was trimmed by 2 bases and J by 13 bases, leaving 14 bases between them. CDR3 nucleotides: TGCAGTGCTAGAAAAGATGGATCCTGCACCTTC. Residues: CSARKDGSCTF.

This clonotype was recorded a few times. CDR3 sequence (DNA): TGTGCCAGCAGCTTAGTACCCTTTGGAGGGGACATTAGGGAGCAGTTCTTC. Protein: CASSLVPFGGDIREQFF. The chain links TRBV7-2 to TRBJ2-1; D might be TRBD1 or TRBD2, each matching 6 bases. CDR1 and CDR2 (germline): SGHTA, FQGNSA. This CDR3 spans 17 amino acids. Deletions cut 1 base from V and 10 bases from J, with 23 bases between. The variable domain in full, with the rest retrieved from reference TRBV7-2 and TRBJ2-1, is GAGVSQSPSNKVTEKGKDVELRCDPISGHTALYWYRQSLGQGLEFLIYFQGNSAPDKSGLPSDRFSAERTGGSVSTLTIQRTQQEDSAVYLCASSLVPFGGDIREQFFGPGTRLTVL.

In this sample, this clonotype turned up many times. This chain connects TRBV29-1 to TRBJ2-1; 7 nucleotides match TRBD1. J gave up 12 bases and V 6 bases, and 17 bases lay outside the gene matches. This CDR3 is built from 14 residues. CDR1 and CDR2 from the germline V gene are SQVTM and ANQGSEA. The CDR3 DNA reads as TGCAGCGTAGTACAGGGGCCGGGACCCTCGGGGCAGTTCTTC. It is translated as CSVVQGPGPSGQFF.

This clonotype has a handful of counts. This chain links TRBV5-1 with TRBJ1-4, with a weak D call TRBD1 (6 bases). Germline assignment: CDR1 SGHRS and CDR2 YFSETQ. V was cut by 0 bases and J by 4 bases, with 13 bases left in between. The CDR3 consists of 16 residues. The CDR3 nucleotides read TGCGCCAGCAGCTTGGGCCGGGGGGCGAGTAATGAAAAACTGTTTTTT. Residues: CASSLGRGASNEKLFF.

The DNA of the CDR3 is TGTGCCTGGAGTTCACAGGGTGGCGGGGAGCTGTTTTTT. Translation: CAWSSQGGGELFF. The chain joins TRBV30 to TRBJ2-2, with D possibly TRBD1 on 6 matching bases. V lost 2 bases, J lost 7 bases, and 11 bases lay in between. The V gene's germline CDR1 is GTSNPN and CDR2 SVGIG (reference sequence). There are 13 residues in the CDR3.

This clonotype was counted only a few times. The CDR3 reads CASSLARDRRNNEQFF. The CDR3 DNA reads TGTGCCAGCAGCCTCGCCCGGGACAGGAGAAACAATGAGCAGTTCTTC. The chain employs TRBV14 and TRBJ2-1; 8 nucleotides align to TRBD1. Germline CDR1 is SGHDN and CDR2 is FVKESK. This CDR3 contains 16 residues. The J segment lost 5 bases and the V segment lost 4 bases, leaving 10 bases of the junction unmatched.

The chain is built from TRBV24-1 and TRBJ2-3; 7 bases fit TRBD2. Trimming at V came to 9 bases and at J to 3 bases, leaving 11 bases not matched to a gene. The germline V gene encodes CDR1 KGHDR and CDR2 SFDVKD. The CDR3 has 15 residues. CDR3: CATSPAGVFTDTQYF. In DNA, the CDR3 is TGTGCCACCTCCCCCGCGGGGGTATTTACAGATACGCAGTATTTT.

This clonotype was recorded a few times. The CDR3 nucleotides are TGTGCCACCAGTGGCCTCCGGGACAGCTACAATGAGCAGTTCTTC. Amino acids: CATSGLRDSYNEQFF. The V and J genes are TRBV24-1 and TRBJ2-1; 7 positions agree with TRBD1. The CDR3 runs 15 residues. The V segment lost 5 bases and the J segment 3 bases; nucleotides outside the gene matches: 6. Germline values: CDR1 KGHDR, CDR2 SFDVKD.

This clonotype was observed a handful of times. One junction end disagrees with the germline gene, perhaps due to a read error. CDR3 coding DNA: TGTGCCAGCAGCCAGTCCGCGGGGGGCCAGAAGCACTTC. It encodes CASSQSAGGQKHF. The chain links TRBV3-1 to TRBJ2-7; 8 bases are shared with TRBD2. This CDR3 region has 13 residues. CDR1 and CDR2 from the germline V gene are LGHDT and YNNKEL (reference sequence).

V and J are TRBV20-1 and TRBJ2-1, with TRBD1 identical over 11 bases. V was pared by 6 bases and J by 3 bases, with 1 base of the junction left unmatched. This CDR3 is 13 amino acids long. The V gene's germline CDR1 is DFQATT and CDR2 SNEGSKA (reference sequence). CDR3 amino acids: CSAGTGGYNEQFF. CDR3 DNA: TGCAGTGCAGGGACAGGGGGCTACAATGAGCAGTTCTTC.

The V and J genes are TRBV10-3 and TRBJ2-3; TRBD1 or TRBD2 may be the D gene (5 bases each). The CDR3 is 16 amino acids. CDR1 and CDR2 (germline): ENHRY, SYGVKD. V was cut by 6 bases and J by 2 bases, with 18 bases left in between. CDR3 DNA: TGTGCCATCAGCTTCGCTGGGGGACCGAACACAGATACGCAGTATTTT. It translates to CAISFAGGPNTDTQYF.

There are many counts of this clonotype. The gene calls are TRBV12-3 or TRBV12-4 and TRBJ2-3; D could derive from TRBD1 or TRBD2 (5 bases each). V gave up 3 bases and J gave up 6 bases, with 10 bases separating them. CDR3 length: 13 amino acids. The CDR3 is CASSFSWGDTQYF. The CDR3 DNA is TGTGCCAGCAGTTTTTCTTGGGGGGATACGCAGTATTTT.

This clonotype was recorded a few times. The V and J genes are TRBV20-1 and TRBJ2-1, with TRBD2 identical over 7 bases. There are 13 residues in the CDR3. V shed 6 bases and J 4 bases; nucleotides not matched to a gene: 6. Germline CDR1 is DFQATT and CDR2 is SNEGSKA (reference sequence). CDR3 coding DNA: TGCAGTGCCATGTGGGGGGGTTACAATGAGCAGTTCTTC. This gives the protein CSAMWGGYNEQFF.

This clonotype was recorded only once. V is TRBV7-2 and J is TRBJ2-7, with 7 bases fitting TRBD1. CDR1 and CDR2 (germline): SGHTA, FQGNSA. The CDR3 spans 15 residues. V lost 8 bases and J lost 0; bases outside the gene matches: 10. This chain's CDR3 is CASGKTGTSSYEQYF. The CDR3 bases are TGTGCCAGCGGTAAGACAGGGACCAGCTCCTACGAGCAGTACTTC.

V and J are TRBV10-3 and TRBJ2-2; TRBD1 aligns across 8 bases. The V gene end was trimmed by 10 bases and the J gene end by 4 bases; junction bases not matched to a gene: 17. The CDR3 extends over 17 amino acids. CDR1 is ENHRY and CDR2 is SYGVKD in the germline V gene. For the CDR3, the DNA is TGTGCCACCACGACAAGACAGGACAGGGCGGGCACCGGGGAGCTGTTTTTT. It codes for CATTTRQDRAGTGELFF.

The chain uses TRBV27 and TRBJ2-5; 8 nucleotides line up with TRBD2. The CDR3 spans 14 residues. Trimming removed 4 bases from V and 5 bases from J; junction bases left unmatched: 6. Per the germline V gene, CDR1 is MNHEY and CDR2 is SMNVEV (reference sequence). CDR3 sequence reads: CASSYRGGWETQYF. CDR3 sequence (DNA): TGTGCCAGCAGTTACCGGGGGGGCTGGGAGACCCAGTACTTC.

This clonotype turned up a few times. J is TRBJ2-5 and V is TRBV3-1, with 9 bases identical to TRBD1. Germline V lookup: CDR1 LGHDT, CDR2 YNNKEL (reference sequence). CDR3 size: 15 residues. Trimming removed 4 bases from V and 5 bases from J; junction bases left unmatched: 8. The CDR3 sequence is CASSPSGQGRETQYF. The CDR3, as DNA: TGTGCCAGCAGCCCTTCGGGACAGGGAAGGGAGACCCAGTACTTC.

This clonotype was detected only a few times. This chain uses TRBV6-5 with TRBJ2-3; 9 nucleotides agree with TRBD1. This CDR3 is built from 17 residues. Trimming cost V 0 bases and J 2 bases; bases outside gene matches: 6. The germline V gene encodes CDR1 MNHEY and CDR2 SVGAGI. The CDR3 region is CASSYSSGTGTTDTQYF. As DNA, the CDR3 is TGTGCCAGCAGTTACTCGAGCGGGACAGGGACCACAGATACGCAGTATTTT.

V and J are TRBV28 and TRBJ2-1; 8 bases match TRBD2. With 8 bases clipped from V and 1 base from J, the junction kept 4 bases outside the gene matches. The CDR3 length is 14 residues. CDR1 MDHEN and CDR2 SYDVKM come from the germline V gene. The CDR3 sequence is CASREGGSYNEQFF. The DNA of the CDR3 is TGTGCCAGCCGGGAGGGCGGGTCCTACAATGAGCAGTTCTTC.

V gene TRBV6-5 combines with J gene TRBJ2-7; D possibly corresponds to TRBD2 (5 bases). Trimming shortened V by 3 bases and J by 2 bases, and 14 bases separated the two germline ends. There are 15 residues in the CDR3. Germline CDR1 and CDR2: MNHEY and SVGAGI. CDR3 nucleotides: TGTGCCAGCAGTTATCTTCCGGGATCCCCCTACGAGCAGTACTTC. Translated, it gives CASSYLPGSPYEQYF.

The rearrangement joins TRBV7-3 to TRBJ2-4, with D tentatively TRBD2 (6 bases). Germline loops: CDR1 SGHTA, CDR2 FQGTGA. The CDR3 runs to 13 residues. V was shortened by 5 bases and J by 7 bases, with 12 bases between the two germline ends. CDR3 in DNA: TGTGCCAGCAGCCCGGGACTCGATAACATTCAGTACTTC. Translation gives CASSPGLDNIQYF.

This clonotype has only one observation. In DNA, the CDR3 is TGTGCCAGCAGTTACTCGACCTCTCTTAGCGGGAGAAATGAGCAGTTCTTC. It translates to CASSYSTSLSGRNEQFF. The rearrangement uses TRBV6-5 and TRBJ2-1; 9 nucleotides agree with TRBD2. The CDR3 runs 17 residues. Germline V gives CDR1 MNHEY, CDR2 SVGAGI. V gave up 0 bases and J gave up 7 bases; unmatched junction bases: 10.